One sample yielded the 10 T cell receptor beta chains listed below, sequenced in a study of blood T cells in healthy people across ages. A J-beta primer mix and a sample-barcoded 5' primer were used in a second PCR of roughly 6 to 12 cycles. TCRdb analysed the 5' RACE reads with MiXCR anew, one entry per CDR3 protein. The sample shows fewer than 950,000 distinct CDR3 sequences, roughly 50% of them seen only once. The material sequenced was blood. The receptor set was obtained from a man older than 75 in good health.

This clonotype has more than one count but fewer than ten. The V call is TRBV6-5, the J call TRBJ2-7; 13 positions match TRBD2. Germline V gene lookup returns CDR1 MNHEY and CDR2 SVGAGI. The CDR3 has 15 amino acids. Trimming at V came to 5 bases and at J to 4 bases, leaving 5 bases not matched to a gene. Here the CDR3 reads CASSGGTSGKYEQYF. Written as DNA, the CDR3 is TGTGCCAGCAGTGGCGGGACTAGCGGGAAATACGAGCAGTACTTC.

CDR3 sequence reads: CATSGPRTGGIDGYTF. The CDR3, as DNA: TGTGCCACCAGTGGTCCCAGGACAGGGGGCATCGATGGCTACACCTTC. The V gene is TRBV24-1, the J gene TRBJ1-2, with TRBD1 identical over 11 bases. CDR1 KGHDR and CDR2 SFDVKD come from the germline V gene. CDR3 length: 16 amino acids. V gave up 5 bases and J gave up 6 bases; unmatched junction bases: 10.

This clonotype was seen a handful of times. V usage is TRBV3-1 and J usage is TRBJ2-7; D possibly matches TRBD1 or TRBD2 (5 bases each). The end of the DNA aligns better with TRBJ2-5, so the J call may be wrong. The V gene's germline CDR1 is LGHDT and CDR2 YNNKEL (reference sequence). CDR3 size: 15 residues. CDR3 nucleotide sequence: TGTGCCAGCAGGACTTCAGCGGTCAAGGGGGAGACCCAGTACTTC. Amino acid sequence: CASRTSAVKGETQYF.

J is TRBJ1-5 and V is TRBV7-2; no definite D call. The CDR3 totals 15 residues. CDR1 is SGHTA and CDR2 is FQGNSA in the germline V gene. The V end lost 2 bases, the J end lost 9 bases, and 17 bases lay between the germline ends. The CDR3 region has the DNA TGTGCCAGCAGCTTACTAGGTGCAAGCGAGCCGCCCCAGCATTTT. Protein product: CASSLLGASEPPQHF.

This clonotype has more than one count but fewer than ten. This chain joins TRBV29-1 and TRBJ1-1; 11 bases map to TRBD1. The CDR3 sequence is 12 residues long. Trimming cost V 7 bases and J 5 bases; bases outside gene matches: 3. Germline loops: CDR1 SQVTM, CDR2 ANQGSEA. The CDR3 coding sequence is TGCAGCGCCGGGACAGGGGGAACTGAAGCTTTCTTT. Translating it yields CSAGTGGTEAFF. The full variable domain, in which reference TRBV29-1 and TRBJ1-1 provide the parts outside the CDR3, is SAVISQKPSRDICQRGTSLTIQCQVDSQVTMMFWYRQQPGQSLTLIATANQGSEATYESGFVIDKFPISRPNLTFSTLTVSNMSPEDSSIYLCSAGTGGTEAFFGQGTRLTVV.

The V gene is TRBV5-6, the J gene TRBJ2-3; D remains ambiguous. The V end was cut by 1 base, the J end by 14 bases, with 11 bases between. The CDR3 sequence is 11 residues long. Germline V gene data show CDR1 as SGHDT and CDR2 as YYEEEE. In DNA, the CDR3 is TGTGCCAGCAGCTTGAGAAGATACGCGTATTTT. It codes for CASSLRRYAYF.

The chain is built from TRBV5-1 and TRBJ2-1; D gene unclear. This CDR3 contains 14 residues. The V gene's germline CDR1 is SGHRS and CDR2 YFSETQ. Between the trimmed V and J ends, which lost 1 base and 0 bases, there was a span of 5 bases. The CDR3: CASSLQASYNEQFF. CDR3 bases: TGCGCCAGCAGCTTGCAGGCCTCCTACAATGAGCAGTTCTTC.

The count of this clonotype is one. This chain uses TRBV12-3 or TRBV12-4 with TRBJ2-1, with 7 nucleotides matching TRBD2. The V segment lost 6 bases and the J segment 7 bases; nucleotides outside the gene matches: 15. This CDR3 spans 16 amino acids. In DNA, the CDR3 is TGTGCCAGCAGCCCAGTCGGGGGGAAGGGCTCGAATGAGCAGTTCTTC. Amino acids: CASSPVGGKGSNEQFF.

This clonotype was detected a few times. The rearrangement joins TRBV18 to TRBJ2-7; 8 bases align to TRBD1. Per the germline V gene, CDR1 is KGHSH and CDR2 is LQKENI. The junction had 5 bases not matched to a gene; V was cut back by 1 base and J by 0 bases. The CDR3 has 16 residues. The CDR3 DNA follows: TGTGCCAGCTCACCACTCTCAGGGGGCAGCTCCTACGAGCAGTACTTC. Translating gives CASSPLSGGSSYEQYF. Full variable domain (rest looked up from reference TRBV18 and TRBJ2-7): NAGVMQNPRHLVRRRGQEARLRCSPMKGHSHVYWYRQLPEEGLKFMVYLQKENIIDESGMPKERFSAEFPKEGPSILRIQQVVRGDSAAYFCASSPLSGGSSYEQYFGPGTRLTVT.

This clonotype was seen a handful of times. The chain employs TRBV27 and TRBJ2-7, with D hard to call. Germline CDR1 MNHEY, CDR2 SMNVEV (reference sequence). CDR3 length: 14 amino acids. The V gene lost 5 bases and the J gene lost 5 bases, with 16 bases spanning the gap. CDR3 bases: TGTGCCAGCAGTCCCCGGCTCCTTGTTGACGAGCAGTACTTC. Translating gives CASSPRLLVDEQYF.